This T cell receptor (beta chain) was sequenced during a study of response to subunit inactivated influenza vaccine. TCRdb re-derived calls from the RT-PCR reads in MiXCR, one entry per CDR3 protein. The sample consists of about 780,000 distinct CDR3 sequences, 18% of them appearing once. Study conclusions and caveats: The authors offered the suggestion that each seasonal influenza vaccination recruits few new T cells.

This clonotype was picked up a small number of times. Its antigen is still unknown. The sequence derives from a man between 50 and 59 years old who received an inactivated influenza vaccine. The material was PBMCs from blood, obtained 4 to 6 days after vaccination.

CDR3 region: CATSGTTGSGANVLTF. DNA for the CDR3: TGTGCCACCAGTGGGACCACCGGCTCTGGGGCCAACGTCCTGACTTTC. The V gene is TRBV15, the J gene TRBJ2-6; either TRBD1 or TRBD2 may fit D (5 bases each). V lost 6 bases, J lost 0 bases, and 12 bases lay in between. This CDR3 comprises 16 residues. Germline CDR1 reads LNHNV; CDR2 reads YYDKDF (reference sequence).